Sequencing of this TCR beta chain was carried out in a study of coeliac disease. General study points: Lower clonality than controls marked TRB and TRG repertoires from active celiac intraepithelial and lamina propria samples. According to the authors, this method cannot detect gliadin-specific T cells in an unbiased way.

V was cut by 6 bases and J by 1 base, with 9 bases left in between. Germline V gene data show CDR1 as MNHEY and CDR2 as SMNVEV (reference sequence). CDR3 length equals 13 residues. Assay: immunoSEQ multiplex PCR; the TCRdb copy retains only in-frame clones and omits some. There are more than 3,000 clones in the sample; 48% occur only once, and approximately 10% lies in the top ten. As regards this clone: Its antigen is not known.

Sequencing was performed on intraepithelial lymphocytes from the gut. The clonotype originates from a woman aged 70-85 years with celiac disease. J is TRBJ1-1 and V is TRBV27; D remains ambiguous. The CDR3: CASSLNWNTEAFF. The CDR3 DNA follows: TGTGCCAGCAGCCTGAACTGGAACACTGAAGCTTTCTTT.